One and the same sample provided the 23 T cell receptor beta chains below, sequenced in a study of blood T cell repertoires in COVID-19. Produced via immunoSEQ multiplex PCR; TCRdb's table is partial and in-frame only. The sample yields about 34,000 clones, roughly 91% seen once. The sequenced material came from peripheral blood. All receptors come from a man at least 80 years old with acute or convalescent COVID-19.

This rearrangement joins TRBV28 to TRBJ2-7; D might be TRBD1 (6 bases). Between the trimmed V and J ends, which lost 5 bases and 1 base, there was a span of 18 bases. The germline gives CDR1 MDHEN, CDR2 SYDVKM. The length of the CDR3 is 16 residues. This CDR3 is CASSPIWAGDSYEQYF. CDR3 in DNA: TGTGCCAGCAGTCCCATTTGGGCAGGGGATTCCTACGAGCAGTACTTC.

The chain carries TRBV19 and TRBJ1-5; 10 positions agree with TRBD1. V lost 4 bases, J lost 5 bases, and 8 bases stayed unmatched. The CDR3 runs to 16 residues. Per germline, CDR1 LNHDA and CDR2 SQIVND (reference sequence). CDR3: CASSKAPGTGDQPQHF. CDR3 bases: TGTGCCAGTAGTAAAGCCCCGGGGACAGGGGATCAGCCCCAGCATTTT.

The chain carries TRBV19 and TRBJ1-6; D not certain. The CDR3 has 13 residues. V shed 8 bases and J shed 7 bases, with 12 bases lying between them. From germline, CDR1 is LNHDA and CDR2 SQIVND (reference sequence). CDR3 nucleotides: TGTGCCAGTCGGGCTACGGGAAATTCACCCCTCCACTTT. It yields the protein CASRATGNSPLHF. Combining the CDR3 with reference TRBV19 and TRBJ1-6 gives the whole variable domain DGGITQSPKYLFRKEGQNVTLSCEQNLNHDAMYWYRQDPGQGLRLIYYSQIVNDFQKGDIAEGYSVSREKKESFPLTVTSAQKNPTAFYLCASRATGNSPLHFGNGTRLTVT.

The gene calls are TRBV5-4 and TRBJ2-3; 12 bases match TRBD2. The germline gives CDR1 SGHNT, CDR2 YYREEE (reference sequence). The CDR3 has 16 amino acids. Trimming at V came to 0 bases and at J to 5 bases, leaving 4 bases not matched to a gene. The CDR3 sequence is CASSLALAGGQDTQYF. The CDR3 bases are TGTGCCAGCAGCTTGGCGCTAGCGGGGGGGCAAGATACGCAGTATTTT.

V gene TRBV10-1 combines with J gene TRBJ1-1, with D perhaps TRBD1 (5 bases). CDR1 and CDR2 (germline): WNHNN, SYGVQD (reference sequence). Trimming shortened V by 6 bases and J by 3 bases, and 11 bases separated the two germline ends. This CDR3 has 13 residues. In DNA, the CDR3 is TGCGCCAGCAGGGCGGACATCTACACTGAAGCTTTCTTT. This gives the protein CASRADIYTEAFF.

The gene calls are TRBV11-2 and TRBJ1-2, with D possibly being TRBD1 (6 bases). Germline CDR1 is SGHAT and CDR2 is FQNNGV. The CDR3 covers 13 residues. V was pared by 5 bases and J by 6 bases, with 13 bases between. Here the CDR3 DNA reads TGTGCCAGCAGCAGCATTCAGGGGAATGGCTACACCTTC. This sequence encodes CASSSIQGNGYTF.

This clone was counted a single time. The rearrangement links TRBV5-1 to TRBJ1-2; no clear D gene. Germline CDR1 and CDR2: SGHRS and YFSETQ. Trimming shortened V by 0 bases and J by 1 base, and 13 bases separated the two germline ends. CDR3 length: 16 residues. The CDR3, as DNA: TGCGCCAGCAGCTTGGGAGGGTCAGAGGTTAACTATGGCTACACCTTC. Protein sequence: CASSLGGSEVNYGYTF.

The V call is TRBV9, the J call TRBJ1-1; 10 nucleotides align to TRBD1. The CDR3 consists of 14 residues. Germline V gives CDR1 SGDLS, CDR2 YYNGEE. Unmatched junction bases numbered 6, after V lost 4 bases and J lost 6 bases. The CDR3 loop is CASSSGTGDPEAFF. As DNA, the CDR3 is TGTGCCAGCAGCTCAGGGACAGGGGACCCTGAAGCTTTCTTT.

V gene TRBV15 combines with J gene TRBJ2-7; 13 bases align to TRBD2. The germline gives CDR1 LNHNV, CDR2 YYDKDF (reference sequence). The CDR3 is 15 residues long. Trimming cost V 5 bases and J 6 bases; bases outside gene matches: 7. CDR3 protein: CATSPRTSGGPEQYF. Here the CDR3 DNA reads TGTGCCACCAGCCCAAGGACTAGCGGGGGACCCGAGCAGTACTTC.

The rearrangement uses TRBV25-1 and TRBJ1-1; 10 positions agree with TRBD1. This CDR3 is 14 amino acids long. J was trimmed by 6 bases and V by 5 bases; bases with no gene match: 6. The germline gives CDR1 MGHDK, CDR2 SYGVNS. The CDR3 protein is CASSSTGTGAEAFF. Written as DNA, the CDR3 is TGTGCCAGCAGTTCTACAGGGACAGGGGCTGAAGCTTTCTTT.

The V and J genes are TRBV24-1 and TRBJ2-3, with TRBD2 identical over 8 bases. The CDR3 extends over 13 amino acids. V lost 9 bases and J lost 5; bases outside the gene matches: 6. Per germline, CDR1 KGHDR and CDR2 SFDVKD. Here the CDR3 DNA reads TGTGCCACCCGCCGGGAGGGAGGAGATACGCAGTATTTT. Translated: CATRREGGDTQYF.

The chain carries TRBV5-1 and TRBJ2-7; TRBD2 is a possible D gene (6 bases). There are 15 residues in the CDR3. V lost 0 bases to trimming and J lost 7 bases, with 17 bases between them. Germline CDR1 and CDR2: SGHRS and YFSETQ. CDR3 residues: CASSLAMGLSGEQYF. CDR3 sequence (DNA): TGCGCCAGCAGCTTGGCCATGGGACTCTCGGGGGAGCAGTACTTC. The full variable domain, completed using reference TRBV5-1 and TRBJ2-7, is KAGVTQTPRYLIKTRGQQVTLSCSPISGHRSVSWYQQTPGQGLQFLFEYFSETQRNKGNFPGRFSGRQFSNSRSEMNVSTLELGDSALYLCASSLAMGLSGEQYFGPGTRLTVT.

The chain employs TRBV6-2 or TRBV6-3 and TRBJ2-2; no clear D gene. The germline V gene encodes CDR1 MNHEY and CDR2 SVGEGT. This CDR3 has 15 amino acids. V lost 2 bases and J 0 bases, leaving 7 bases between the germline ends. CDR3 loop: CASSYARPNTGELFF. In nucleotides, the CDR3 is TGTGCCAGCAGTTACGCCAGGCCGAACACCGGGGAGCTGTTTTTT.

The chain links TRBV24-1 to TRBJ2-1; possible D gene TRBD1, 7 bases. The V gene's germline CDR1 is KGHDR and CDR2 SFDVKD. The CDR3 consists of 16 residues. V dropped 3 bases and J dropped 4 bases, with 15 bases sitting between them. The CDR3 DNA sequence: TGTGCCACCAGTGATAGCCGGGCAGGGGGGTACAATGAGCAGTTCTTC. The encoded protein is CATSDSRAGGYNEQFF.

The rearrangement uses TRBV27 and TRBJ2-4; 7 bases fit TRBD1. The CDR3 length is 17 residues. CDR1 MNHEY and CDR2 SMNVEV come from the germline V gene (reference sequence). V was clipped by 5 bases and J by 2 bases; unmatched bases: 12. The CDR3 spells CASSLLKEGATKNIQYF. CDR3 nucleotides: TGTGCCAGCAGTCTCCTTAAAGAGGGGGCGACCAAAAACATTCAGTACTTC.

The rearrangement joins TRBV3-1 (or the pseudogene TRBV3-2) to TRBJ2-1, with D tentatively TRBD1 (6 bases). The CDR3 consists of 13 residues. V shed 6 bases and J shed 10 bases, with 16 bases lying between them. Germline V gene lookup returns CDR1 LGHDT and CDR2 YNNKEL (reference sequence). This chain's CDR3 is CASSIQGVNEQFF. CDR3 sequence (DNA): TGTGCCAGCAGTATACAGGGTGTTAACGAGCAGTTCTTC.

The CDR3 coding sequence is TGTGCCAGCAGTCGGGACATCGAGGGAGAGACCCAGTACTTC. Encoded protein: CASSRDIEGETQYF. The chain links TRBV5-6 to TRBJ2-5, with D possibly matching TRBD1 (6 bases). V shed 5 bases and J shed 4 bases, with 15 bases lying between them. This CDR3 spans 14 amino acids. Germline-derived CDR1 and CDR2 are SGHDT and YYEEEE.

The rearrangement links TRBV7-9 to TRBJ1-6; no definite D call. CDR1 and CDR2 from the germline V gene are SEHNR and FQNEAQ (reference sequence). The CDR3 is 13 amino acids. V was trimmed by 0 bases and J by 10 bases, leaving 7 bases between them. CDR3 protein: CASSLAARSPLHF. CDR3 nucleotides: TGTGCCAGCAGCTTAGCGGCCAGGTCACCCCTCCACTTT.

The CDR3 sequence: CASSPTGYEQYF. The CDR3 nucleotides are TGTGCCAGCAGCCCTACGGGCTACGAGCAGTACTTC. The genes are TRBV7-8 and TRBJ2-7; D call uncertain. Germline V gene sequence: CDR1 SGHVS, CDR2 FQNEAQ. Trimming cost V 5 bases and J 3 bases, with 8 bases left between them. The CDR3 length is 12 residues.

V usage is TRBV25-1 and J usage is TRBJ2-1; maybe TRBD1 (5 bases). Germline assignment: CDR1 MGHDK and CDR2 SYGVNS. The ends were cut back, 0 bases at V and 0 bases at J, with 12 bases in the middle. The CDR3 loop spans 17 amino acids. The CDR3 protein is CASSEYGASSSYNEQFF. The DNA of the CDR3 is TGTGCCAGCAGTGAATATGGGGCGTCTAGCTCCTACAATGAGCAGTTCTTC.

The CDR3 DNA follows: TGCAGTGCTAGTATCCGGCGGACCCTCCACTTT. This translates into CSASIRRTLHF. The chain recombines TRBV20-1 with TRBJ1-6; D gene uncertain. The germline CDR1 and CDR2 sequences are DFQATT and SNEGSKA (reference sequence). The V end lost 3 bases, the J end lost 14 bases, and 11 bases lay between the germline ends. This CDR3 is built from 11 residues.

This rearrangement joins TRBV5-4 to TRBJ2-7, with 8 positions matching TRBD2. The CDR3 consists of 14 residues. V shed 0 bases and J 7 bases; nucleotides not matched to a gene: 6. Looked up from germline, CDR1 is SGHNT and CDR2 is YYREEE (reference sequence). The CDR3 protein is CASSLGTSSSEQYF. In DNA, the CDR3 is TGTGCCAGCAGCTTGGGGACTAGCTCTTCAGAGCAGTACTTC.

This clone was detected only once. This rearrangement joins TRBV5-1 to TRBJ1-1; D possibly corresponds to TRBD1 (5 bases). V gave up 0 bases and J gave up 4 bases, with 13 bases separating them. Germline CDR1 and CDR2: SGHRS and YFSETQ. This CDR3 has 15 amino acids. CDR3 residues: CASSLEGSGGTEAFF. CDR3 nucleotides: TGCGCCAGCAGCTTGGAGGGCAGCGGGGGCACTGAAGCTTTCTTT.